The 3 T cell receptor beta chains listed next were all sequenced from one sample in a study of cytotoxic CD8 clonotypes in ibrutinib-treated CLL. The repertoire was sequenced with immunoSEQ multiplex PCR; TCRdb's copy has only in-frame clones and lacks some. The sample has about 130,000 clones; less than 90% are singletons. The source material was PBMCs, sampled after 24 months of ibrutinib treatment. The origin of the receptors is a human donor with chronic lymphocytic leukemia.

Points on this clone: The junction and the germline gene differ at one end; a read error may be behind it. The J gene is TRBJ1-5, the V gene TRBV19; 7 positions match TRBD1. The CDR3 length is 13 residues. Germline V CDR1 and CDR2: LNHDA, SQIVND (reference sequence). The CDR3 is CATRGASHQPQHF. The CDR3 DNA is TGTGCCACCAGGGGGGCTAGCCATCAGCCCCAGCATTTT.

The chain combines TRBV14 with TRBJ2-7; 9 bases agree with TRBD2. Trimming cost V 4 bases and J 4 bases; bases outside gene matches: 8. The CDR3 runs 15 residues. From germline, CDR1 is SGHDN and CDR2 FVKESK. CDR3 region: CASSPVLAGLYEQYF. The CDR3, as DNA: TGTGCCAGCAGCCCGGTGCTAGCGGGGTTATACGAGCAGTACTTC.

Regarding this clone: The sample contains more than one DNA sequence encoding this CDR3. This chain joins TRBV7-2 and TRBJ1-2; TRBD1 aligns across 9 bases. Germline CDR1 is SGHTA and CDR2 is FQGNSA. The CDR3 length is 13 residues. Trimming removed 4 bases from V and 5 bases from J; junction bases left unmatched: 2. The DNA for the CDR3 is TGTGCCAGCAGCTCAGGACAGGGGTATGGCTACACCTTC. It codes for CASSSGQGYGYTF.